The T cell receptor (beta chain) under discussion was sequenced for a study of siplizumab effects on memory and regulatory T cells. Findings and caveats of the study: Under siplizumab, alloreactive sequences traced to unstimulated CD4+ memory cells were significantly reduced.

About this clone: Its antigen is not known.

Sequencing was performed with immunoSEQ multiplex PCR; in TCRdb, only in-frame clones are kept and a portion is missing. Of more than 85,000 clones detected, 80% to 95% appear once; the ten largest clones hold about 1.1%. Germline V gives CDR1 SGDLS, CDR2 YYNGEE. The length of the CDR3 is 13 residues. The junction had 5 bases not matched to a gene; V was cut back by 3 bases and J by 6 bases. The V gene is TRBV9, the J gene TRBJ2-5, with TRBD1 matching 7 bases. This TCR was sampled from a human donor in good health. Sequencing was performed on CD4+ T cells sorted from blood. The CDR3 loop reads CASSATGLQTQYF. In DNA, the CDR3 is TGTGCCAGCAGCGCGACAGGGTTGCAGACCCAGTACTTC.